This TCR beta chain was recovered during a study of T cell repertoires in cytomegalovirus infection. Overall study results and limits: Adding up the frequency of public TCR beta families identified people who carried CMV plus the relevant HLA.

Using its own MiXCR run on the reads, TCRdb lists one record per CDR3 protein. In the table there are around 77,000 distinct CDR3 sequences, 20% to 25% of which are singletons. As regards this clonotype: The target antigen is unknown.

V lost 5 bases and J lost 0; bases outside the gene matches: 9. Germline lookup yields CDR1 MNHEY and CDR2 SVGAGI. The CDR3 is 16 residues long. The chain couples TRBV6-5 to TRBJ2-5; 7 bases are shared with TRBD1. The sequences come from CD8+ T cells from cultured PBMCs, collected from culture after CMV antigen stimulation. The clonotype was recovered from a human donor in good health (CMV status not recorded). Some clones in this sample may be carry-over from other donors' samples. The CDR3 spells CASSRTGVGDQETQYF. CDR3 coding DNA: TGTGCCAGCAGTCGTACAGGGGTCGGGGACCAAGAGACCCAGTACTTC.